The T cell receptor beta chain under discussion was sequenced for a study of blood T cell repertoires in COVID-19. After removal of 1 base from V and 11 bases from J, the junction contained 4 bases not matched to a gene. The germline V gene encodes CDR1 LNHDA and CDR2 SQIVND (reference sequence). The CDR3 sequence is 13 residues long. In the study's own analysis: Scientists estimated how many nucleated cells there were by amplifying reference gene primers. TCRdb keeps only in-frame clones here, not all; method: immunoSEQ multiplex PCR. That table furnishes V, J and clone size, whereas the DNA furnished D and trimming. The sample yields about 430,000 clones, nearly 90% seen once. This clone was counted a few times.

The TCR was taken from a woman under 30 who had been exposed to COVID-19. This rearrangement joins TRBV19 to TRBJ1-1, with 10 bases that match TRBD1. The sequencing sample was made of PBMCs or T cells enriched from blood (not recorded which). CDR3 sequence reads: CASSIAGQGVAFF. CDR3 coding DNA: TGTGCCAGTAGTATAGCTGGACAGGGGGTGGCTTTCTTT.